The 14 T cell receptor beta chains reported below all come from one sample, sequenced in a study of human T cells and chemical hapten exposure. TCRdb re-analysed the RACE reads in MiXCR, keeping a single row per CDR3 protein. The sample carries 84,000 or so distinct CDR3 sequences, 10% recorded once. Specified time point: patch test 2, 6 weeks after DPC sensitization. Treatment denoted: therapeutic diphenylcyclopropenone sensitization with weekly scalp DPC. The sample was whole blood, taken in connection with sensitization to the hapten diphenylcyclopropenone (DPC). The receptor source for this set is a woman aged 25-40 years with alopecia areata. Some clones in this sample may be carry-over from other donors' samples.

Ten or more counts support this clonotype. The V gene is TRBV3-1, the J gene TRBJ1-1; the D gene is possibly TRBD1 (5 bases). This CDR3 spans 15 amino acids. V shed 1 base and J shed 3 bases, with 12 bases lying between them. Germline V gives CDR1 LGHDT, CDR2 YNNKEL (reference sequence). The CDR3 sequence is CASSQVRDEYTEAFF. Written as DNA, the CDR3 is TGTGCCAGCAGCCAAGTGAGGGACGAATACACTGAAGCTTTCTTT. The full variable domain, with the rest looked up from reference TRBV3-1 and TRBJ1-1, is DTAVSQTPKYLVTQMGNDKSIKCEQNLGHDTMYWYKQDSKKFLKIMFSYNNKELIINETVPNRFSPKSPDKAHLNLHINSLELGDSAVYFCASSQVRDEYTEAFFGQGTRLTVV.

As concerns this clonotype: This may arise from a read error, as a much more abundant clone is one base away. V gene TRBV6-1 combines with J gene TRBJ2-2, with D hard to call. Germline CDR1 MNHNS, CDR2 SASEGT. V was clipped by 5 bases and J by 2 bases, with 9 bases between them. This CDR3 has 14 residues. The chain's CDR3 is CASSPHQNTGELFF. The CDR3, as DNA: TGTGCCAGCAGTCCCCACCAAAACACCGGGGAGCTGTTTTTT.

In its sample, this clonotype was seen a few times. This CDR3 fails to terminate in the conserved phenylalanine or tryptophan, so it likely reflects a read error. The limits of the CDR3 on the DNA are not certain, so only TCRdb's listed CDR3 is given. The chain uses TRBV20-1 and TRBJ2-7; the table's D call of TRBD1 was not tested on the DNA. Inclusive of both ends, the CDR3 amounts to 12 amino acids. Germline CDR1 DFQATT, CDR2 SNEGSKA (reference sequence). The CDR3 loop reads CSARRRPGRTSS.

This clonotype was detected ten times or more. The rearrangement links TRBV4-2 to TRBJ2-3, with a possible D match to TRBD2 (5 bases). This CDR3 spans 18 amino acids. CDR1 and CDR2 (germline): LGHNA, YNFKEQ. Trimming took off 0 bases at V and 2 bases at J, with 18 bases between the two ends. CDR3 protein: CASSQDFSVGVVTDTQYF. CDR3 bases: TGTGCCAGCAGCCAAGATTTTTCCGTGGGAGTTGTCACAGATACGCAGTATTTT.

This clonotype occurred many times. The V gene is TRBV28, the J gene TRBJ1-6; 7 bases match TRBD1. V shed 1 base, J shed 0 bases, and the junction held 6 bases outside the gene matches. Germline lookup yields CDR1 MDHEN and CDR2 SYDVKM. CDR3 size: 18 residues. CDR3: CASSLSIRGSSYNSPLHF. The CDR3 DNA follows: TGTGCCAGCAGTTTATCGATCAGGGGGAGCTCCTATAATTCACCCCTCCACTTT.

Only a few counts were recorded for this clonotype. The chain employs TRBV5-4 and TRBJ2-2, with 9 bases that match TRBD1. With 4 bases clipped from V and 6 bases from J, the junction kept 7 bases outside the gene matches. CDR1 and CDR2 from the germline V gene are SGHNT and YYREEE (reference sequence). The CDR3 loop spans 15 amino acids. The chain's CDR3 is CASSTGTGIAGELFF. The CDR3, as DNA: TGTGCCAGCAGCACAGGGACAGGGATAGCCGGGGAGCTGTTTTTT.

This clonotype was seen many times. This chain links TRBV20-1 with TRBJ1-5; D is unclear. CDR1 and CDR2 (germline): DFQATT, SNEGSKA (reference sequence). The V gene lost 4 bases and the J gene lost 4 bases, with 11 bases spanning the gap. This CDR3 has 13 residues. As DNA, the CDR3 is TGCAGTGCTATCCCCGGGGTAAATCAGCCCCAGCATTTT. It codes for CSAIPGVNQPQHF.

V and J are TRBV28 and TRBJ2-5; D call uncertain. Per the germline V gene, CDR1 is MDHEN and CDR2 is SYDVKM. The CDR3 loop spans 12 amino acids. The germline V and J ends were trimmed by 6 bases and 1 base, with 6 bases remaining between them. The CDR3 loop is CASRRSQETQYF. DNA of the CDR3: TGTGCCAGCAGGCGGTCCCAAGAGACCCAGTACTTC.

This clonotype was counted at least ten times. This chain links TRBV19 with TRBJ1-4; tentative D call: TRBD1 (5 bases). CDR3 length: 15 residues. With 5 bases removed from V and 8 bases from J, the gap between germline ends came to 18 bases. Germline loops: CDR1 LNHDA, CDR2 SQIVND (reference sequence). The CDR3 bases are TGTGCCAGTAGTGCGCTTTGGGGGGTGCAGGAAAAACTGTTTTTT. Its translation is CASSALWGVQEKLFF. The variable domain in full, with the rest retrieved from reference TRBV19 and TRBJ1-4, is DGGITQSPKYLFRKEGQNVTLSCEQNLNHDAMYWYRQDPGQGLRLIYYSQIVNDFQKGDIAEGYSVSREKKESFPLTVTSAQKNPTAFYLCASSALWGVQEKLFFGSGTQLSVL.

On this clonotype: This could be a read error, since a much larger clone is one nucleotide away. This rearrangement joins TRBV20-1 to TRBJ1-5; D is perhaps TRBD1 (6 bases). Trimming left V 4 bases short and J 2 bases short, with 12 bases between. CDR3 length: 14 residues. In germline, CDR1 is DFQATT, CDR2 SNEGSKA (reference sequence). For the CDR3, the DNA is TGCAGTGCTACAGCAAGGGGGGGCAATCAGCCCCAGCATTTT. This gives the protein CSATARGGNQPQHF.

The table lists this clonotype with many counts. A junction end diverges from the germline sequence, so it may reflect a read error. This chain connects TRBV5-1 to TRBJ1-5; 8 bases are a match to TRBD1. CDR1 is SGHRS and CDR2 is YFSETQ in the germline V gene. This CDR3 is built from 16 residues. CDR3 nucleotide sequence: TGCGTCAGCACAGGGGGTCACTTCGATGGTAATCAGCCCCAGCATTTT. This encodes CVSTGGHFDGNQPQHF.

This clonotype came up many times. The chain employs TRBV3-2 and TRBJ1-5; no DNA check was done on the table's D call, TRBD1. TRBV3-2 is a listed pseudogene. The CDR3 consists of 19 residues. The CDR3, as DNA: TGTGCCAGCAGCCCTCCCGGGACAGGGGATTATTATAGCAATCAGCCCCAGCATTTT. Its translation: CASSPPGTGDYYSNQPQHF.

This clonotype has ten or more counts. V and J are TRBV29-1 and TRBJ1-2, with 7 positions matching TRBD1. The J segment lost 9 bases and the V segment lost 5 bases, leaving 12 bases of the junction unmatched. The CDR3 runs to 13 residues. Germline CDR1 and CDR2: SQVTM and ANQGSEA. CDR3 nucleotide sequence: TGCAGCGTTCCCGAGGATCGACAGGGAAGCTACACCTTC. It is translated as CSVPEDRQGSYTF.

This clonotype was recorded only once. The V and J genes are TRBV7-2 and TRBJ1-1, with D unclear. CDR3 size: 13 residues. V was clipped by 5 bases and J by 6 bases, with 13 bases between them. Per germline, CDR1 SGHTA and CDR2 FQGNSA. DNA for the CDR3: TGTGCCAGCAGCGCGCAAGGGAGGCCTGAAGCTTTCTTT. Amino acid sequence: CASSAQGRPEAFF.